These 10 T cell receptor beta chains originate from one sample sequenced in a study of CD8 T cells in ankylosing spondylitis. One entry per CDR3 protein, called by TCRdb with MiXCR from the 5' RACE reads. This table holds 230,000 or so distinct CDR3 sequences, more than 15% found once. Sequences were obtained from blood, either unsorted or a sorted T cell fraction (not recorded which). The receptor source for this set is a male donor with ankylosing spondylitis or in good health (not recorded which).

This clonotype came up many times. The junction shows a germline mismatch at one end, possibly a read error. This chain links TRBV4-1 with TRBJ2-7; D may match TRBD1 or TRBD2 (5 bases each). The germline gives CDR1 MGHRA, CDR2 YSYEKL. The length of the CDR3 is 16 residues. The chain's CDR3 is CASSASVAGTSHEQYF. The CDR3 nucleotides read TGCGCCAGCAGCGCAAGTGTTGCAGGGACCTCCCACGAGCAGTACTTC.

CDR3 sequence (DNA): TGTGCCAGCAGTGACAGGGGTCCCCTCGAGCAGTACTTC. It encodes CASSDRGPLEQYF. This chain links TRBV12-3 or TRBV12-4 with TRBJ2-7, with 8 bases fitting TRBD1. V dropped 5 bases and J dropped 6; count of bases not matched to a gene: 6. The CDR3 sequence is 13 residues long.

This chain connects TRBV5-1 to TRBJ2-5; D gene uncertain. Germline V gene data show CDR1 as SGHRS and CDR2 as YFSETQ. The CDR3 spans 11 residues. V was pared by 1 base and J by 5 bases, with 3 bases between. The CDR3 loop reads CASSLMETQYF. The CDR3 region has the DNA TGCGCCAGCAGCTTGATGGAGACCCAGTACTTC. Full variable domain (rest looked up from reference TRBV5-1 and TRBJ2-5): KAGVTQTPRYLIKTRGQQVTLSCSPISGHRSVSWYQQTPGQGLQFLFEYFSETQRNKGNFPGRFSGRQFSNSRSEMNVSTLELGDSALYLCASSLMETQYFGPGTRLLVL.

This clonotype was counted a few times. This sequence joins TRBV2 and TRBJ2-7; 8 bases line up with TRBD2. This CDR3 contains 14 residues. Looked up from germline, CDR1 is SNHLY and CDR2 is FYNNEI. V lost 6 bases and J lost 3; bases outside the gene matches: 7. In DNA, the CDR3 is TGTGCCAGCAGAGATAGCGGGAATAACTACGAGCAGTACTTC. Amino acids: CASRDSGNNYEQYF.

This clonotype was observed a few times. V and J are TRBV7-8 and TRBJ2-3; the match to TRBD2 covers 8 bases. Germline V gives CDR1 SGHVS, CDR2 FQNEAQ. The CDR3 runs 18 residues. Trimming took 5 bases from V and 2 from J; bases not matched to a gene: 15. The CDR3 sequence: CASSLEGASGSFTDTQYF. DNA for the CDR3: TGTGCCAGCAGCCTTGAAGGGGCAAGCGGGAGCTTCACAGATACGCAGTATTTT.

The V call is TRBV20-1, the J call TRBJ2-7, with D possibly matching TRBD2 (7 bases). V dropped 3 bases and J dropped 3 bases, with 24 bases sitting between them. CDR3 length: 17 residues. Germline-derived CDR1 and CDR2 are DFQATT and SNEGSKA (reference sequence). This CDR3 is CSASSLGQGLADYEQYF. The DNA of the CDR3 is TGCAGTGCTAGCTCGCTGGGGCAGGGGCTAGCGGACTACGAGCAGTACTTC.

This clonotype was detected many times. The rearrangement links TRBV4-1 to TRBJ2-3, with D perhaps given as TRBD1 or TRBD2 (5 bases each). CDR1 is MGHRA and CDR2 is YSYEKL in the germline V gene. Trimming removed 2 bases from V and 0 bases from J, with 24 bases in between. The CDR3 is made up of 20 amino acids. The CDR3 region has the DNA TGCGCCAGCAGCCAACCTACCGGGACGGGTGCACTCACGAGCACAGATACGCAGTATTTT. It is translated as CASSQPTGTGALTSTDTQYF.

The rearrangement uses TRBV28 and TRBJ2-1; 10 bases map to TRBD2. The CDR3 consists of 15 residues. Germline V lookup: CDR1 MDHEN, CDR2 SYDVKM. Trimming removed 7 bases from V and 5 bases from J; junction bases left unmatched: 8. DNA for the CDR3: TGTGCCAGCAACCGGGGGACTAGCGTGAACAATGAGCAGTTCTTC. Translating gives CASNRGTSVNNEQFF.

This clonotype has just a few counts. The chain recombines TRBV29-1 with TRBJ1-1, with D maybe TRBD1 (6 bases). V lost 4 bases and J 2 bases, leaving 11 bases between the germline ends. The germline CDR1 and CDR2 sequences are SQVTM and ANQGSEA. This CDR3 is built from 13 residues. CDR3 amino acids: CSVVSGANTEAFF. The CDR3 region has the DNA TGCAGCGTTGTGTCGGGGGCCAACACTGAAGCTTTCTTT.

This clonotype came up a few times. This chain links TRBV19 with TRBJ1-6, with D uncertain. V lost 3 bases, J lost 7 bases, and 7 bases lay in between. CDR3 size: 13 residues. The germline gives CDR1 LNHDA, CDR2 SQIVND (reference sequence). The CDR3 DNA is TGTGCCAGTAGTATTACAGAGAATTCACCCCTCCACTTT. Residues: CASSITENSPLHF.